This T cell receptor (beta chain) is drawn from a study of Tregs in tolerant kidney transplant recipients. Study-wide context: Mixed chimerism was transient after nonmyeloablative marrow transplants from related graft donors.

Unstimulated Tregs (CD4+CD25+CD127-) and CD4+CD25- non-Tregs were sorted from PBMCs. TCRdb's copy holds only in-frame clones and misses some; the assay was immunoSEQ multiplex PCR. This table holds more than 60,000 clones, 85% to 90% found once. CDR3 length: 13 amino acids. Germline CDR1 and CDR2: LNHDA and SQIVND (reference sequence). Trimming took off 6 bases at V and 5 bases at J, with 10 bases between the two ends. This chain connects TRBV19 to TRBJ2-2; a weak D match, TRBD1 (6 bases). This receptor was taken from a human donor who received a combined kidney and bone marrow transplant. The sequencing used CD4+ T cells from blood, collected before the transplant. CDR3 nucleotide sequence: TGTGCCAGTAGCAAAGGGACAACCGGGGAGCTGTTTTTT. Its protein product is CASSKGTTGELFF.